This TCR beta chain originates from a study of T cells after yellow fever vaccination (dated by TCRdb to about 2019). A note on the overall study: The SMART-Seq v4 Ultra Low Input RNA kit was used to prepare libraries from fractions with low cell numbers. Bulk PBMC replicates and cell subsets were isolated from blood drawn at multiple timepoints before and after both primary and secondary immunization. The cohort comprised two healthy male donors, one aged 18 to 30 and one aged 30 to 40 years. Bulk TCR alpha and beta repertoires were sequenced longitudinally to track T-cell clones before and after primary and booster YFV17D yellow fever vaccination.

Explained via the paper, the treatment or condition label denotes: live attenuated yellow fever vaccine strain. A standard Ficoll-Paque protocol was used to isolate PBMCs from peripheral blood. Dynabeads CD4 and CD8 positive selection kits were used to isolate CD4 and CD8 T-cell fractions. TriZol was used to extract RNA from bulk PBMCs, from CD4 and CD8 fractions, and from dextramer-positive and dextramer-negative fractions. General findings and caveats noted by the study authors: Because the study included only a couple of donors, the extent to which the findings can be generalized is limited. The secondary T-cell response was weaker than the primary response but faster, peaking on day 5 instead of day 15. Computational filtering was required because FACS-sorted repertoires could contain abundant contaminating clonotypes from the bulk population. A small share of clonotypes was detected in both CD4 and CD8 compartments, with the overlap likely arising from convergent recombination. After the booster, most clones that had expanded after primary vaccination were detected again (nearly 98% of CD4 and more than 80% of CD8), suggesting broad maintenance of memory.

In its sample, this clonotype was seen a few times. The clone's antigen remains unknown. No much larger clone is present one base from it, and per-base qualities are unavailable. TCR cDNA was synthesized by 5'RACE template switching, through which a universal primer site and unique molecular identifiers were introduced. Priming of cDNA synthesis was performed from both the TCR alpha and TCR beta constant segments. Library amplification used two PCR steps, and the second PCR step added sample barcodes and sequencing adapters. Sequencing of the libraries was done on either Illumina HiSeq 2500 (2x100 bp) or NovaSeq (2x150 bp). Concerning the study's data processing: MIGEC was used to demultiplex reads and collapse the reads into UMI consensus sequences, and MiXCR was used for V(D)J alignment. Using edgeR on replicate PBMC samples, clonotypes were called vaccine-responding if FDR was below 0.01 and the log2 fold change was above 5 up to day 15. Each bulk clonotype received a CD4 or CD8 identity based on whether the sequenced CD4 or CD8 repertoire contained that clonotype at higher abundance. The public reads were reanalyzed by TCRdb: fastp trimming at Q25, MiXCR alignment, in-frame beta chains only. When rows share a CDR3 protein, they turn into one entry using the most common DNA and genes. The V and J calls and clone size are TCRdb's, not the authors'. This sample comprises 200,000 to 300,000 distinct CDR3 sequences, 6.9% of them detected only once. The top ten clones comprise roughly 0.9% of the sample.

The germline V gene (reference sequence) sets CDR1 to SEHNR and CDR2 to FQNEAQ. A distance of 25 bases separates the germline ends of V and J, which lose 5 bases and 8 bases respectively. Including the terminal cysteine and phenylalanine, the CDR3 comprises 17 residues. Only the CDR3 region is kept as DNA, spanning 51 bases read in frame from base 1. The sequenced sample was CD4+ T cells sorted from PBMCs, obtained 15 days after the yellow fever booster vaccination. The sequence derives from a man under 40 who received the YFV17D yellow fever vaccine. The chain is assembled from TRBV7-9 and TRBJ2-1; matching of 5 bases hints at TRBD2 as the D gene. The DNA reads TGTGCCAGCAGCCCCTCCATCGGAGTGGGAGCTCGGGATGAGCAGTTCTTC. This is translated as CASSPSIGVGARDEQFF.